This is a list of T cell receptor beta chains from one sample in a study of shared clonotypes between healthy human individuals. TCRdb's copy holds only in-frame clones and misses some; the assay was immunoSEQ multiplex PCR. This sample yields under 130,000 clones, of which roughly 70% are seen a single time; almost 25% belongs to the top ten. Sequencing used memory CD8+ T cells sorted from blood. The receptors stem from a woman aged 30 to 39 in good health. The CDR3 runs from the conserved cysteine through the conserved F or W. A D gene is named only where the DNA matches it firmly. Expanded clones get a size class; other rows say once, few or many, or leave the size out.

v_call	clone_size	cdr3_length	d_call	j_call	cdr3_aa	cdr3_nt
TRBV9	many	16	.	TRBJ2-3	CASSTTGSGLTDTQYF	TGTGCCAGCAGCACGACTGGTAGCGGACTAACAGATACGCAGTATTTT
TRBV28	.	13	.	TRBJ2-1	CASSPPLSYEQFF	TGTGCCAGCAGTCCTCCCTTGAGCTATGAGCAGTTCTTC
TRBV28	.	14	.	TRBJ2-2	CASSYRDDTGELFF	TGTGCCAGCAGTTACAGGGATGACACCGGGGAGCTGTTTTTT
TRBV6-1	.	13	.	TRBJ2-7	CASSPTDSYEQYF	TGTGCCAGCAGTCCGACAGATTCCTACGAGCAGTACTTC
TRBV28	.	15	TRBD1	TRBJ1-2	CASSYGPGGGYGYTF	TGTGCCAGCAGCTATGGGCCAGGGGGCGGCTATGGCTACACCTTC
TRBV7-9	.	16	.	TRBJ1-2	CASSLIPDNLNYGYTF	TGTGCCAGCAGCTTAATCCCGGACAACCTTAATTATGGCTACACCTTC
TRBV2	many	15	.	TRBJ1-2	CASSGLQGANYGYTF	TGTGCCAGCAGTGGGTTACAGGGAGCCAACTATGGCTACACCTTC
TRBV4-2	.	14	.	TRBJ1-1	CASSQDEEVGEAFF	TGTGCCAGCAGCCAAGATGAGGAGGTCGGAGAAGCTTTCTTT
TRBV6-5	many	14	.	TRBJ1-2	CASSSQGGGYGYTF	TGTGCCAGCAGTTCTCAAGGGGGTGGCTATGGCTACACCTTC
TRBV7-2	.	15	.	TRBJ2-1	CASSPQGIRYNEQFF	TGTGCCAGCAGCCCCCAAGGAATCCGATACAATGAGCAGTTCTTC
TRBV21-1	.	14	.	TRBJ2-1	CASSRREGYNEQFF	TGTGCCAGCAGCAGGCGGGAGGGATACAATGAGCAGTTCTTC
TRBV29-1	.	16	TRBD2	TRBJ2-3	CSVLSAGELGTDTQYF	TGCAGCGTTTTATCAGCGGGAGAGTTAGGCACAGATACGCAGTATTTT
TRBV10-2	.	12	.	TRBJ1-1	CASRGMNTEAFF	TGCGCCAGCAGAGGAATGAACACTGAAGCTTTCTTT
TRBV10-2	.	13	.	TRBJ2-7	CASGWMYHYEQYF	TGCGCCAGCGGTTGGATGTACCACTACGAGCAGTACTTC
TRBV11-2	.	15	.	TRBJ2-7	CASSLWPENDYEQYF	TGTGCCAGCAGCTTATGGCCGGAAAACGACTACGAGCAGTACTTC
TRBV19	few	17	.	TRBJ2-1	CASSTPQNKVGYNEQFF	TGTGCCAGTAGCACACCCCAGAATAAAGTGGGGTACAATGAGCAGTTCTTC
TRBV4-2	.	15	.	TRBJ2-6	CASSQEGAGANVLTF	TGTGCCAGCAGCCAAGAAGGTGCTGGGGCCAACGTCCTGACTTTC
TRBV6-5	.	15	.	TRBJ1-1	CASSFGGDMNTEAFF	TGTGCCAGCAGTTTCGGGGGGGACATGAACACTGAAGCTTTCTTT
TRBV5-4	few	13	TRBD2	TRBJ2-7	CASSSTSVIEQYF	TGTGCCAGCAGCTCAACTAGCGTGATCGAGCAGTACTTC
TRBV4-2	.	16	TRBD1	TRBJ2-7	CASSQEPGTGGDEQYF	TGTGCCAGCAGCCAAGAGCCCGGGACAGGGGGCGACGAGCAGTACTTC
TRBV4-1	once	15	TRBD1	TRBJ2-7	CASSQGLGDSYEQYF	TGCGCCAGCAGCCAGGGGTTAGGGGACAGCTACGAGCAGTACTTC
TRBV27	once	15	TRBD2	TRBJ2-7	CASSFSGGLSYEQYF	TGTGCCAGCAGTTTTAGCGGGGGTCTCTCCTACGAGCAGTACTTC
TRBV5-1	.	15	TRBD1	TRBJ2-2	CASKLAGTGTGELFF	TGCGCCAGCAAGTTGGCCGGGACAGGCACCGGGGAGCTGTTTTTT
TRBV29-1	few	14	TRBD1	TRBJ2-7	CSAWGDRPSYEQYF	TGCAGCGCCTGGGGGGACAGGCCATCCTACGAGCAGTACTTC
TRBV25-1	.	17	TRBD1	TRBJ2-6	CASSGRQGISGANVLTF	TGTGCCAGCAGTGGCCGACAGGGAATCTCTGGGGCCAACGTCCTGACTTTC
TRBV19	.	16	.	TRBJ2-3	CASSIGTSPITDTQYF	TGTGCCAGTAGTATTGGAACTAGCCCTATCACAGATACGCAGTATTTT
TRBV29-1	.	12	TRBD2	TRBJ2-7	CSASGRAYEQYF	TGCAGCGCTAGCGGGAGGGCCTACGAGCAGTACTTC
TRBV28	.	20	TRBD2	TRBJ2-2	CASSSTLAGVWRRGTGELFF	TGTGCCAGCAGTTCTACACTAGCGGGAGTGTGGCGACGTGGCACCGGGGAGCTGTTTTTT